This record looks at one TCR beta chain sequence and its context. Antigen: not known. A read error is possible here, since a much larger clone lies one base away. This CDR3 is missing its conserved last phenylalanine or tryptophan, likely due to a read error. The limits of the CDR3 on the DNA are not certain, so only TCRdb's listed CDR3 is given. TCRdb re-derived calls from the 5' RACE reads in MiXCR, one entry per CDR3 protein. The sample contains almost 9,000 distinct CDR3 sequences, 27% of which appear only once. Study results and limitations: The larger cohort examined one V-J beta rearrangement, not whole repertoires.

Germline CDR1 is SQVTM and CDR2 is ANQGSEA. From its first to its last residue, the CDR3 has 11 amino acids. The rearrangement links TRBV29-1 to TRBJ1-1; the D call in the table, TRBD1, was not verified against the DNA. Sequencing used naive CD4+ T cells sorted from a lymph node. Subset meaning: naive CD4+ T cells, CD4+CD45RA+CD25-. The source of this sequence is a female donor with breast cancer. The CDR3 sequence is CSVDPTGRASL.